This TCR beta chain was profiled in a study of T cell responses to AZD1222 COVID-19 vaccine. General study results and limits: The donors showed a predominance of white British ancestry and of females, with possible underestimation of clonal diversity. Just a handful of AZD1222 recipients were seropositive at baseline.

A remark on this clone: Its matching antigen is unknown.

Germline V lookup: CDR1 MDHEN, CDR2 SYDVKM. This CDR3 region has 13 residues. V was clipped by 6 bases and J by 0 bases, with 6 bases between them. TCRdb keeps only in-frame clones here, not all; method: immunoSEQ multiplex PCR. Here the sample spans some 140,000 clones, around four fifths being singletons. The rearrangement joins TRBV28 to TRBJ1-3; D uncertain. This sequence originates from an adult in good health. The sequencing used peripheral blood, collected on day 0 of AZD1222 vaccination. The CDR3 loop is CASRGSSGNTIYF. CDR3 DNA sequence: TGTGCCAGCAGGGGCAGCTCTGGAAACACCATATATTTT.